A single sample gave rise to the 18 T cell receptor beta chains below, sequenced in a study of technical replicates of blood from a handful of donors. The repertoire was sequenced with immunoSEQ multiplex PCR; TCRdb's copy has only in-frame clones and lacks some. The data show around 97,000 clones, about 96% seen once. The specimen sequenced was T cells isolated from PBMCs. The receptors originated from a human donor in good health.

The DNA of the CDR3 is TGTGCCAGCAGTCCGGGACTAGTAACCTACGAGCAGTACTTC. This encodes CASSPGLVTYEQYF. The chain employs TRBV9 and TRBJ2-7, with 8 positions matching TRBD2. Germline V gene lookup returns CDR1 SGDLS and CDR2 YYNGEE. The V gene end was trimmed by 5 bases and the J gene end by 2 bases; junction bases not matched to a gene: 6. The CDR3 has 14 residues.

Details on this clone: The junction departs from germline at one end; a sequencing error may be responsible. This chain uses TRBV7-7 with TRBJ2-6, with TRBD1 as a possible D gene (5 bases). The CDR3 extends over 15 amino acids. Germline V gene data show CDR1 as SSHAT and CDR2 as FNYEAQ (reference sequence). The CDR3 DNA follows: TGTGCTAGCAGCTTAGGGGCCTCTGGGGCCAACGTCCTGACTTTC. It is translated as CASSLGASGANVLTF.

The J gene is TRBJ1-4, the V gene TRBV2; D ambiguous. The germline gives CDR1 SNHLY, CDR2 FYNNEI. V lost 5 bases and J lost 8, with 12 bases in between. This CDR3 is 13 amino acids long. In DNA, the CDR3 is TGTGCCAGCAGTACCCGACACTCAGAAAAACTGTTTTTT. This sequence encodes CASSTRHSEKLFF.

The chain links TRBV4-2 to TRBJ1-2, with D perhaps TRBD1 (6 bases). The CDR3 loop spans 13 amino acids. Trimming stripped 0 bases from V and 8 bases from J, with 10 bases between. CDR1 and CDR2 (germline): LGHNA, YNFKEQ. DNA of the CDR3: TGTGCCAGCAGCCAAGACCAGGGGAGCGGCTACACCTTC. Translated, it gives CASSQDQGSGYTF.

This chain joins TRBV19 and TRBJ2-7; D might be TRBD2 (6 bases). The germline CDR1 and CDR2 sequences are LNHDA and SQIVND (reference sequence). V lost 5 bases and J lost 7, with 18 bases in between. This CDR3 contains 14 residues. The CDR3 DNA follows: TGTGCCAGTAGTGAAGCGCTAGCGCCCGGGGAGCAGTACTTC. The encoded protein is CASSEALAPGEQYF.

This chain connects TRBV5-4 to TRBJ2-3; 9 positions match TRBD2. Germline CDR1 reads SGHNT; CDR2 reads YYREEE (reference sequence). The ends lost 0 bases at V and 4 bases at J; junction bases unmatched: 3. The CDR3 covers 15 residues. The CDR3 DNA is TGTGCCAGCAGCTTGGCTAGCGGGAACGCAGATACGCAGTATTTT. Encoded protein: CASSLASGNADTQYF.

Of note for this clone: Other DNA sequences in this specimen translate into the identical CDR3. The chain couples TRBV27 to TRBJ2-7; weak D call: TRBD2 (5 bases). CDR1 is MNHEY and CDR2 is SMNVEV in the germline V gene (reference sequence). Trimming stripped 3 bases from V and 1 base from J, with 7 bases between. The CDR3 has 13 amino acids. CDR3 bases: TGTGCCAGCAGTTTGGCGGGTTCCTACGAGCAGTACTTC. Translated: CASSLAGSYEQYF.

This chain joins TRBV7-8 and TRBJ1-4, with a possible D match to TRBD1 (5 bases). CDR1 and CDR2 (germline): SGHVS, FQNEAQ. Deletions cut 7 bases from V and 8 bases from J, with 14 bases between. This CDR3 has 13 amino acids. The CDR3 here is CASNPLPGEKLFF. CDR3 nucleotides: TGTGCCAGCAACCCCCTACCAGGGGAAAAACTGTTTTTT.

This chain joins TRBV7-2 and TRBJ2-1; 9 bases fit TRBD1. The CDR3 is 15 amino acids. Germline V CDR1 and CDR2: SGHTA, FQGNSA. Trimming removed 5 bases from V and 5 bases from J; junction bases left unmatched: 7. CDR3 region: CASSPWTGAHNEQFF. CDR3 sequence (DNA): TGTGCCAGCAGCCCCTGGACAGGGGCCCACAATGAGCAGTTCTTC.

This chain joins TRBV15 and TRBJ2-4; 10 nucleotides agree with TRBD2. Germline V gene lookup returns CDR1 LNHNV and CDR2 YYDKDF (reference sequence). V trimming: 5 bases; J trimming: 1 base; junction bases outside the gene matches: 8. The CDR3 is 17 residues long. The CDR3 coding sequence is TGTGCCACCAGCGGTAACCTAGCGGGAGTGGCCAAAAACATTCAGTACTTC. This codes for CATSGNLAGVAKNIQYF.

V gene TRBV19 combines with J gene TRBJ1-2, with D hard to call. Germline loops: CDR1 LNHDA, CDR2 SQIVND (reference sequence). V was shortened by 0 bases and J by 2 bases, with 10 bases between the two germline ends. This CDR3 region has 15 residues. CDR3 coding DNA: TGTGCCAGTAGTATAGATTTTCGGGAAAACTATGGCTACACCTTC. Protein product: CASSIDFRENYGYTF.

V is TRBV9 and J is TRBJ2-2; D possibly corresponds to TRBD2 (6 bases). Germline V CDR1 and CDR2: SGDLS, YYNGEE. Between the trimmed V and J ends, which lost 4 bases and 2 bases, there was a span of 15 bases. This CDR3 has 16 amino acids. CDR3 DNA: TGTGCCAGCAGCTCACCACTTAGCGGAAACACCGGGGAGCTGTTTTTT. It yields the protein CASSSPLSGNTGELFF. Full variable domain (outside the CDR3, taken from reference TRBV9 and TRBJ2-2): DSGVTQTPKHLITATGQRVTLRCSPRSGDLSVYWYQQSLDQGLQFLIQYYNGEERAKGNILERFSAQQFPDLHSELNLSSLELGDSALYFCASSSPLSGNTGELFFGEGSRLTVL.

The chain combines TRBV7-9 with TRBJ1-3; 7 bases are a match to TRBD1. The J segment lost 0 bases and the V segment lost 5 bases, leaving 10 bases of the junction unmatched. The CDR3 runs to 17 residues. Germline-derived CDR1 and CDR2 are SEHNR and FQNEAQ (reference sequence). In nucleotides, the CDR3 is TGTGCCAGCAGCCCCCTACTGGGACAGTCCTCTGGAAACACCATATATTTT. This translates into CASSPLLGQSSGNTIYF. The variable domain in full, completed from reference TRBV7-9 and TRBJ1-3, reads DTGVSQNPRHKITKRGQNVTFRCDPISEHNRLYWYRQTLGQGPEFLTYFQNEAQLEKSRLLSDRFSAERPKGSFSTLEIQRTEQGDSAMYLCASSPLLGQSSGNTIYFGEGSWLTVV.

This sequence joins TRBV6-5 and TRBJ2-7; TRBD2 might be the D (5 bases). CDR1 and CDR2 (germline): MNHEY, SVGAGI. The CDR3 consists of 12 residues. Trimming took 7 bases from V and 6 from J, leaving 13 bases between them. The CDR3 region has the DNA TGTGCCAGCACCCCTAGTCGGGGCGAGCAGTACTTC. Protein product: CASTPSRGEQYF.

This rearrangement joins TRBV5-4 to TRBJ1-2; possible D gene TRBD1, 5 bases. Trimming cost V 4 bases and J 4 bases, with 11 bases left between them. Germline-derived CDR1 and CDR2 are SGHNT and YYREEE (reference sequence). This CDR3 comprises 13 residues. CDR3 nucleotides: TGTGCCAGCAGCGCAAATCAGGGCTATGGCTACACCTTC. It specifies CASSANQGYGYTF.

This clone has just a few counts. The chain joins TRBV7-9 to TRBJ1-2, with a possible D match to TRBD1 (6 bases). The CDR3 runs to 13 residues. Germline-derived CDR1 and CDR2 are SEHNR and FQNEAQ (reference sequence). Between the trimmed V and J ends, which lost 5 bases and 8 bases, there was a span of 15 bases. CDR3 sequence: CASSGEQGLGYTF. The CDR3 bases are TGTGCCAGCAGCGGAGAGCAGGGGCTGGGCTACACCTTC.

The chain joins TRBV14 to TRBJ2-3; the D is unclear. V dropped 0 bases and J dropped 2 bases, with 9 bases sitting between them. Germline V CDR1 and CDR2: SGHDN, FVKESK. The CDR3 totals 15 residues. CDR3 nucleotides: TGTGCCAGCAGCCAAGATCTCAGCGTCACAGATACGCAGTATTTT. This codes for CASSQDLSVTDTQYF.

The V gene is TRBV6-5, the J gene TRBJ2-7; 10 bases agree with TRBD2. J was trimmed by 3 bases and V by 7 bases; bases with no gene match: 9. The CDR3 totals 15 residues. Germline loops: CDR1 MNHEY, CDR2 SVGAGI. The CDR3 DNA is TGTGCCAGCACCCGGACTAGCGGAACTTACTACGAGCAGTACTTC. Amino acids: CASTRTSGTYYEQYF.